Sequencing of this T cell receptor (beta chain) was carried out in a study of blood T cells in healthy people across ages. Whole-study findings and limits: No one knew whether donors had CMV, which possibly confounded expanded clonotype changes.

With a J-beta primer mix and a sample-barcoded 5' primer, a second PCR ran about 7 to 12 cycles. TCRdb analysed the 5' RACE reads with MiXCR anew, one entry per CDR3 protein. This table holds around 700,000 distinct CDR3 sequences, around 25% found once. The V gene's germline CDR1 is MNHNS and CDR2 SASEGT. Trimming cost V 0 bases and J 0 bases; bases outside gene matches: 0. The CDR3 has 16 residues. As concerns this clonotype: Its target is not known.

Healthy Caucasians from Russia aged about 6 to 90 served as donors. These data were also filed under a second study, of T cells of mothers and their children. Turning to that study: There were over 8 million TCR beta CDR3 reads from each mother and about 3 million from each child.

This clonotype originated in a boy younger than 18 in good health. The specimen was blood. The chain carries TRBV6-1 and TRBJ2-3; TRBD2 matches 10 bases. The CDR3 DNA is TGTGCCAGCAGTGAAGCTAGCGGGAGGAGCACAGATACGCAGTATTTT. Encoded protein: CASSEASGRSTDTQYF.